This T cell receptor (beta chain) was sequenced for a study of identical twins. This clonotype was counted only a few times. Each CDR3 protein gets one entry after TCRdb re-called the 5' RACE reads with MiXCR. The sample records hundreds of thousands of distinct CDR3 sequences, 24% being singletons. Germline assignment: CDR1 SGDLS and CDR2 YYNGEE. The CDR3 covers 16 residues. With V trimmed by 3 bases and J by 7 bases, 10 bases remained unmatched. These records were also assigned to another study, of T cells expressing NK-cell markers. From that report: From sorted CD3+CD56+NKG2C+, CD3+CD56+NKG2C- and CD3+CD56-NKG2C+ T cells came the TCR beta repertoires.

The source of this sequence is a woman younger than 35 in good health. The chain joins TRBV9 to TRBJ2-1; 10 positions agree with TRBD1. The specimen sequenced was CD4+ T cells sorted from blood. Here the CDR3 DNA reads TGTGCCAGCAGCGCCCTGGGGGGACAGGGGTATAATGAGCAGTTCTTC. Amino acids: CASSALGGQGYNEQFF.